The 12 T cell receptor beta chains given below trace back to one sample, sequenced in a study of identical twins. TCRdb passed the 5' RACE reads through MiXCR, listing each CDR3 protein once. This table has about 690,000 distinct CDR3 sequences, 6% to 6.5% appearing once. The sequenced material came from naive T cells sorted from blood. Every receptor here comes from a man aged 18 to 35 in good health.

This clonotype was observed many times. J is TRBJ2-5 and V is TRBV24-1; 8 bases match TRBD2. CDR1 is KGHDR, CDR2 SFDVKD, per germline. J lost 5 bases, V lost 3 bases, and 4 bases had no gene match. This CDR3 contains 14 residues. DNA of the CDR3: TGTGCCACCAGTGATATGAGCGGGAGCGAGACCCAGTACTTC. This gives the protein CATSDMSGSETQYF.

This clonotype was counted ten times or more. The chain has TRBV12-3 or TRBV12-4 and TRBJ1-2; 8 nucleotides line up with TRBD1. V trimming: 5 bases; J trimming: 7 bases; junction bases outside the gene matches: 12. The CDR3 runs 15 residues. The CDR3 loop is CASSPPTGVMGGYTF. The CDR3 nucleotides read TGTGCCAGCAGTCCGCCGACAGGGGTAATGGGTGGCTACACCTTC.

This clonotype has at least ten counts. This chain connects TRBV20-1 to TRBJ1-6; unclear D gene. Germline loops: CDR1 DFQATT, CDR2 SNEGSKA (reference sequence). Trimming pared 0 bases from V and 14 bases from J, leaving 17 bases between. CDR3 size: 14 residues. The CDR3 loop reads CSARDAKEGFTLHF. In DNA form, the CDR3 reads TGCAGTGCTAGAGATGCAAAAGAGGGCTTCACCCTCCACTTT.

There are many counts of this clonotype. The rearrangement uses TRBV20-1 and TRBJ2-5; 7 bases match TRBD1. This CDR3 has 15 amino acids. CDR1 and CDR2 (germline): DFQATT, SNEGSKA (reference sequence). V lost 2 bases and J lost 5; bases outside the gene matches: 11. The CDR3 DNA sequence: TGCAGTGCTAGAACCGGGACAGAACTTCGGGAGACCCAGTACTTC. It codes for CSARTGTELRETQYF.

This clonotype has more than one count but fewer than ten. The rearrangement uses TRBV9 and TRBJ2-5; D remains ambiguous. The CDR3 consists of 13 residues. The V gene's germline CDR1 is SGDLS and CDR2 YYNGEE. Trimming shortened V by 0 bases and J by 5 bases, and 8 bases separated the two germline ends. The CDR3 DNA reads TGTGCCAGCAGCGTAGATGTTAGGGAGACCCAGTACTTC. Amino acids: CASSVDVRETQYF.

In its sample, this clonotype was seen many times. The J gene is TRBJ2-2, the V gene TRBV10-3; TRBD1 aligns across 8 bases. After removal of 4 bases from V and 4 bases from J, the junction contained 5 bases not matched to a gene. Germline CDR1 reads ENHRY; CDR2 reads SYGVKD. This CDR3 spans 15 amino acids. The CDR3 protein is CAISATDRATGELFF. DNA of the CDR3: TGTGCCATCAGTGCTACGGACAGGGCCACCGGGGAGCTGTTTTTT.

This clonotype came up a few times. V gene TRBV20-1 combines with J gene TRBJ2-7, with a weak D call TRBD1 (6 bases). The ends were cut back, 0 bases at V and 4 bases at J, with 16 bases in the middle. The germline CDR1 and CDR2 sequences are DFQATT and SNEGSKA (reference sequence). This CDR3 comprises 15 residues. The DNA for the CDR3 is TGCAGTGCTAGAGATTCGAGACAGGTGGATTACGAGCAGTACTTC. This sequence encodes CSARDSRQVDYEQYF.

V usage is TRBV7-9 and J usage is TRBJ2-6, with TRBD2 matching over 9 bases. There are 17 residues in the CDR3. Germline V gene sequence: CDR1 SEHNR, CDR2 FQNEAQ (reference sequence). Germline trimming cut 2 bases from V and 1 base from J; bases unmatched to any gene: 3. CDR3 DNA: TGTGCCAGCAGCTTACAGCTAGCGGGATCTGGGGCCAACGTCCTGACTTTC. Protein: CASSLQLAGSGANVLTF.

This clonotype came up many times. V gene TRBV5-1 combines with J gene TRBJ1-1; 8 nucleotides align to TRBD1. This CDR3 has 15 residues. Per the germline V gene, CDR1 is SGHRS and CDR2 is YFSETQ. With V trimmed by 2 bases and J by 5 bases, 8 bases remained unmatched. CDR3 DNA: TGCGCCAGCAGCTTTGGACAGGGAGGTACAACTGAAGCTTTCTTT. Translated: CASSFGQGGTTEAFF.

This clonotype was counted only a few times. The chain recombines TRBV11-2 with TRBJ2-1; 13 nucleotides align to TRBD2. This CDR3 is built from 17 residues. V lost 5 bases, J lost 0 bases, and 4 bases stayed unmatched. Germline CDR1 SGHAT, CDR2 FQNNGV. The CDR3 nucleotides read TGTGCCAGCAGCGTCGGGACTAGCGGGAACTCCTACAATGAGCAGTTCTTC. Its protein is CASSVGTSGNSYNEQFF.

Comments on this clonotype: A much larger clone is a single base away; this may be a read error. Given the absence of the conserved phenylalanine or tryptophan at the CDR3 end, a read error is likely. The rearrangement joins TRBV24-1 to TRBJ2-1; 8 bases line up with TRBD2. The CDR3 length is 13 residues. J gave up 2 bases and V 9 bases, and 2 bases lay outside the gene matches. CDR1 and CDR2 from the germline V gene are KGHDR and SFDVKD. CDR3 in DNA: TGTGCCACCGGCGGGGGGACCTACAATGAGCAGTTCTTG. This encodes CATGGGTYNEQFL.

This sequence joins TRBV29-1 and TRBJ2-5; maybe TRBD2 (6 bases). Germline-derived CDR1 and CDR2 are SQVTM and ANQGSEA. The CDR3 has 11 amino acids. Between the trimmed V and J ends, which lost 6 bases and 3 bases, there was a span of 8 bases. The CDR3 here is CSVGGKETQYF. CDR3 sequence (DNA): TGCAGCGTCGGGGGAAAAGAGACCCAGTACTTC.